Below, 20 T cell receptor beta chains from the same sample are listed, as sequenced in a study of T cells in Graves' hyperthyroidism and ophthalmopathy. Amplified TCR beta CDR3 regions derived from RNA transcripts. The HTBI primer set drove a first-round RT-PCR of the TCR CDR3. MiXCR, applied by TCRdb to the multiplex PCR reads, yields one record per CDR3 protein. Of about 700,000 distinct CDR3 sequences in the sample, 14% are singletons; the top ten hold roughly 10%. Specimen: blood. The receptors come from a young woman with Graves' hyperthyroidism.

The V call is TRBV10-2, the J call TRBJ1-3, with TRBD1 matching 9 bases. The length of the CDR3 is 17 residues. Germline CDR1 WSHSY, CDR2 SAAADI. V was pared by 6 bases and J by 0 bases, with 9 bases of the junction left unmatched. The CDR3: CASRPGTGSSSGNTIYF. CDR3 in DNA: TGCGCCAGCAGGCCCGGGACAGGGTCTAGCTCTGGAAACACCATATATTTT.

This clonotype was recorded a few times. This chain links TRBV6-2 or TRBV6-3 with TRBJ2-7; TRBD2 matches 8 bases. The CDR3 totals 13 residues. With V trimmed by 2 bases and J by 7 bases, 4 bases remained unmatched. The germline gives CDR1 MNHEY, CDR2 SVGEGT. CDR3 amino acids: CASSYGLAGEQYF. The CDR3 coding sequence is TGTGCCAGCAGTTACGGCCTAGCGGGTGAGCAGTACTTC.

CDR3 amino acids: CASNIAGVLNTGELFF. CDR3 in DNA: TGTGCCAGCAATATCGCCGGGGTACTGAACACCGGGGAGCTGTTTTTT. The J gene is TRBJ2-2, the V gene TRBV12-3 or TRBV12-4, with D perhaps matching TRBD2 (5 bases). Trimming removed 7 bases at V and 1 base at J, with 16 bases between. The CDR3 loop spans 16 amino acids.

The chain links TRBV5-1 to TRBJ2-2; 7 bases are a match to TRBD2. The J segment lost 3 bases and the V segment lost 6 bases, leaving 8 bases of the junction unmatched. In germline, CDR1 is SGHRS, CDR2 YFSETQ. The CDR3 length is 15 residues. The CDR3 nucleotides are TGCGCCAGCACCAGCCCGGGAGGCGACACCGGGGAGCTGTTTTTT. It specifies CASTSPGGDTGELFF.

The chain joins TRBV19 to TRBJ2-7, with unresolved D. V shed 0 bases and J shed 2 bases, with 8 bases lying between them. The V gene's germline CDR1 is LNHDA and CDR2 SQIVND (reference sequence). This CDR3 contains 14 residues. The CDR3 DNA follows: TGTGCCAGTAGTATAGACCCGGGTACCTACGAGCAGTACTTC. Its protein is CASSIDPGTYEQYF.

This clonotype was found a few times. The chain links TRBV13 to TRBJ2-7, with 8 bases identical to TRBD1. CDR3 length equals 14 residues. The germline gives CDR1 PRHDT, CDR2 FYEKMQ (reference sequence). The V gene end was trimmed by 5 bases and the J gene end by 5 bases; junction bases not matched to a gene: 8. The CDR3 region is CASSLGQGRDEQYF. CDR3 DNA: TGTGCCAGCAGCCTTGGACAGGGCCGGGACGAGCAGTACTTC.

This clonotype was detected ten times or more. The rearrangement uses TRBV7-9 and TRBJ2-1; 8 nucleotides match TRBD2. The CDR3 totals 13 residues. From germline, CDR1 is SEHNR and CDR2 FQNEAQ (reference sequence). Trimming took 3 bases from V and 7 from J; bases not matched to a gene: 2. The CDR3 sequence is CASSLGTRNEQFF. DNA of the CDR3: TGTGCCAGCAGCTTGGGGACTAGGAATGAGCAGTTCTTC.

This clonotype appeared many times. The gene calls are TRBV10-3 and TRBJ2-7; D might be TRBD2 (6 bases). The CDR3 contains 12 residues. Trimming removed 4 bases from V and 3 bases from J, with 7 bases in between. Germline CDR1 ENHRY, CDR2 SYGVKD. The CDR3 sequence is CAISAGGYEQYF. DNA of the CDR3: TGTGCCATCAGTGCCGGGGGCTACGAGCAGTACTTC.

This clonotype was observed many times. V and J are TRBV29-1 and TRBJ2-1; 9 positions agree with TRBD2. The ends lost 1 base at V and 4 bases at J; junction bases unmatched: 2. This CDR3 is 14 amino acids long. Per the germline V gene, CDR1 is SQVTM and CDR2 is ANQGSEA. CDR3 amino acids: CSVEGGRAYNEQFF. DNA of the CDR3: TGCAGCGTTGAAGGCGGGAGGGCGTACAATGAGCAGTTCTTC.

There are a few counts of this clonotype. The J gene is TRBJ2-5, the V gene TRBV27; TRBD2 aligns across 7 bases. CDR3 length: 13 amino acids. Trimming cost V 3 bases and J 5 bases; bases outside gene matches: 3. Germline assignment: CDR1 MNHEY and CDR2 SMNVEV (reference sequence). The CDR3 loop reads CASSFQGGETQYF. The CDR3 DNA is TGTGCCAGCAGTTTCCAGGGAGGGGAGACCCAGTACTTC.

The chain uses TRBV4-2 and TRBJ1-1; no definite D call. This CDR3 comprises 11 residues. V was shortened by 1 base and J by 10 bases, with 7 bases between the two germline ends. Germline CDR1 LGHNA, CDR2 YNFKEQ. CDR3 nucleotides: TGTGCCAGCAGCCAAGCGGGATTAGCTTTCTTT. Translation gives CASSQAGLAFF.

In its sample, this clonotype was seen many times. The rearrangement uses TRBV9 and TRBJ2-2; 8 nucleotides align to TRBD2. J lost 5 bases, V lost 0 bases, and 15 bases had no gene match. The V gene's germline CDR1 is SGDLS and CDR2 YYNGEE. This CDR3 region has 19 residues. The CDR3 region has the DNA TGTGCCAGCAGCGTAGGTTTTAAGCCGGGACTAGTGGGGACCGGGGAGCTGTTTTTT. Translating gives CASSVGFKPGLVGTGELFF.

The chain combines TRBV30 with TRBJ2-6; maybe TRBD1 (6 bases). Trimming shortened V by 1 base and J by 1 base, and 17 bases separated the two germline ends. CDR1 is GTSNPN and CDR2 is SVGIG in the germline V gene (reference sequence). This CDR3 contains 18 residues. CDR3 DNA sequence: TGTGCCTGGAGTGCTCGACAGGCCCGGTGGTCTGGGGCCAACGTCCTGACTTTC. This gives the protein CAWSARQARWSGANVLTF.

This clonotype was counted between two and nine times. The rearrangement joins TRBV9 to TRBJ2-1, with 8 bases matching TRBD2. CDR3 length equals 16 residues. J gave up 0 bases and V 2 bases, and 4 bases lay outside the gene matches. Per the germline V gene, CDR1 is SGDLS and CDR2 is YYNGEE. CDR3 residues: CASSVGGRNSYNEQFF. In DNA form, the CDR3 reads TGTGCCAGCAGCGTTGGCGGGAGGAACTCCTACAATGAGCAGTTCTTC.

In its sample, this clonotype was seen many times. The CDR3 loop is CASSAYRTPNTEAFF. For the CDR3, the DNA is TGTGCCAGCAGCGCGTACAGGACCCCGAACACTGAAGCTTTCTTT. This sequence joins TRBV7-8 and TRBJ1-1; maybe TRBD1 (5 bases). V gave up 5 bases and J gave up 1 base, with 14 bases separating them. The CDR3 covers 15 residues. The germline V gene encodes CDR1 SGHVS and CDR2 FQNEAQ.

The table lists this clonotype with a few counts. The chain has TRBV20-1 and TRBJ2-1, with D possibly being TRBD1 (6 bases). Germline loops: CDR1 DFQATT, CDR2 SNEGSKA (reference sequence). The CDR3 sequence is 17 residues long. The V and J ends lost 3 bases and 0 bases respectively, with 18 bases between them. CDR3 coding DNA: TGCAGTGCTAGCCGGGACATCATATATAGCTCCTACAATGAGCAGTTCTTC. Encoded protein: CSASRDIIYSSYNEQFF.

CDR3 DNA: TGTGCCAGCAGTTATTCGACTAGCGGGATGGAAGATGAGCAGTTCTTC. Translated: CASSYSTSGMEDEQFF. The chain carries TRBV27 and TRBJ2-1; 11 bases agree with TRBD2. Germline trimming cut 4 bases from V and 8 bases from J; bases unmatched to any gene: 10. The germline V gene has CDR1 MNHEY and CDR2 SMNVEV (reference sequence). This CDR3 is built from 16 residues.

This clonotype has a count of ten or more. The chain uses TRBV7-9 and TRBJ2-1; D not certain. The CDR3 is made up of 12 amino acids. The germline gives CDR1 SEHNR, CDR2 FQNEAQ (reference sequence). V lost 6 bases to trimming and J lost 9 bases, with 12 bases between them. The CDR3 region is CASSSYMAEQFF. The CDR3 bases are TGTGCCAGCAGTTCCTACATGGCTGAGCAGTTCTTC.

This clonotype was seen a single time. J is TRBJ1-4 and V is TRBV4-3, with D possibly matching TRBD1 (5 bases). The CDR3 covers 15 residues. In germline, CDR1 is LGHNA, CDR2 YSLEER. V lost 4 bases and J lost 4, with 13 bases in between. CDR3 nucleotides: TGCGCCAGCAGCCCACGGGGACCGATTAATGAAAAACTGTTTTTT. Translating it yields CASSPRGPINEKLFF.

This clonotype was seen ten or more times. The chain couples TRBV18 to TRBJ2-7; D unresolved. This CDR3 is 14 amino acids long. Germline lookup yields CDR1 KGHSH and CDR2 LQKENI. The V gene lost 0 bases and the J gene lost 4 bases, with 10 bases spanning the gap. CDR3 amino acids: CASSPPRPSYEQYF. CDR3 DNA sequence: TGTGCCAGCTCACCACCTAGGCCAAGTTACGAGCAGTACTTC.